This is a list of T cell receptor beta chains from one sample in a study of blood T cell repertoires in COVID-19. Clones were sequenced by immunoSEQ multiplex PCR, and TCRdb holds only the in-frame ones, with some missing. The table records more than 250,000 clones, more than 75% of them present only once. Sequenced: PBMCs or T cells enriched from blood (not recorded which). The source of these receptors is a woman in her twenties or thirties who had recovered from COVID-19. Both conserved end residues are part of each CDR3. The D gene is left open where the match is weak. Only some rows state a clone size, as once, few, many or a class for expanded clones.

TRBV5-6	TRBJ1-1	.	.	TGTGCCAGCAGCTTGCGTGTCACTGAAGCTTTCTTT	CASSLRVTEAFF
TRBV28	TRBJ1-2	few	TRBD1	TGTGCCAGCAGTTCTCCGACAGGGGATGGCTACACCTTC	CASSSPTGDGYTF
TRBV7-2	TRBJ2-4	.	TRBD2	TGTGCCAGCTCCCCCCTCGGACTAGCGGAAACTCTAGCCAAAAACATTCAGTACTTC	CASSPLGLAETLAKNIQYF
TRBV28	TRBJ1-2	.	.	TGTGCCACCCGAAACCCAGGCAGAAATGGCTACACCTTC	CATRNPGRNGYTF
TRBV20-1	TRBJ2-1	.	TRBD2	TGCAGTGCTAGTGATACTAGCGGGGGGCTCAATGAGCAGTTCTTC	CSASDTSGGLNEQFF
TRBV13	TRBJ2-2	.	.	TGTGCCAGCAGCCCGACGCAGCGGCGGGAGCTGTTTTTT	CASSPTQRRELFF
TRBV7-2	TRBJ2-7	.	TRBD1	TGTGCCAGCAGCCAATCTCGAGGACAGGGGGCGTGGGAGCAGTACTTC	CASSQSRGQGAWEQYF
TRBV27	TRBJ1-3	.	.	TGTGCCAGCACCGTAGGCCGGAGGGTTGGGGCTGGAAACACCATATATTTT	CASTVGRRVGAGNTIYF
TRBV2	TRBJ1-1	.	.	TGTGCCAGCTCGGCCGGGTTGAACACTGAAGCTTTCTTT	CASSAGLNTEAFF
TRBV5-1	TRBJ1-2	.	.	TGCGCCAGCAGCTTGGGCTGGGGGGAGGACTACGGCTACACCTTC	CASSLGWGEDYGYTF
TRBV30	TRBJ1-2	.	.	TGTGCCTGGAGTGTAGGGGTAAACTATGGCTACACCTTC	CAWSVGVNYGYTF
TRBV6-5	TRBJ1-2	.	.	TGTGCCAGCAGTCTGGGGGCAGGCCCGTACACCTTC	CASSLGAGPYTF